The rows below give T cell receptor beta chains drawn from one sample of a study of blood T cell repertoires in COVID-19. Here immunoSEQ multiplex PCR was the method, and the copy in TCRdb shows in-frame clones only, minus some. The sample includes around 200,000 clones, around 80% seen only once; the top ten take about 1.3%. Sequencing was done on a sample of peripheral blood. The receptors derive from a woman in her thirties with COVID-19, enrolled during active disease. CDR3s include the opening cysteine and the closing phenylalanine or tryptophan. The D gene is left open where the match is weak. A row's size may be missing; if present it is once, few, many or a size class.

V	D	J	size	DNA	CDR3
TRBV4-1	TRBD2	TRBJ2-1	NA	TGCGCCAGCAGCCAAGTGTTAGCGGGAGGGCCAAGAAATGAGCAGTTCTTC	CASSQVLAGGPRNEQFF
TRBV2	TRBD1	TRBJ1-5	NA	TGTGCCAGCAGGGCGGGACAGGGTAGCAATCAGCCCCAGCATTTT	CASRAGQGSNQPQHF
TRBV7-9	NA	TRBJ1-3	NA	TGTGCCATCAAGGGGGGGACCCACTCTGGAAACACCATATATTTT	CAIKGGTHSGNTIYF
TRBV30	NA	TRBJ1-6	NA	TGTGCCTGGAGCCTCCCAGGGAGGGGATCCTATAATTCACCCCTCCACTTT	CAWSLPGRGSYNSPLHF
TRBV18	NA	TRBJ1-1	NA	TGTGCCAGCTCACCAAGGGACAAGTTGAACACTGAAGCTTTCTTT	CASSPRDKLNTEAFF
TRBV6-2/TRBV6-3	NA	TRBJ2-2	NA	TGTGCCAGCAGTTATGGGCCGGCGAACACCGGGGAGCTGTTTTTT	CASSYGPANTGELFF
TRBV19	TRBD1	TRBJ2-7	NA	TGTGCCAGTAGTACCTCAAGGACAGGGGGTTCCTACGAGCAGTACTTC	CASSTSRTGGSYEQYF
TRBV6-2/TRBV6-3	TRBD1	TRBJ1-5	NA	TGTGCCAGCAGTTACACAGGGGGGAATCAGCCCCAGCATTTT	CASSYTGGNQPQHF
TRBV9	NA	TRBJ2-1	NA	TGTGCCAGCAGCCTTAGGGGTAGCAATGAGCAGTTCTTC	CASSLRGSNEQFF
TRBV7-2	NA	TRBJ2-3	once	TGTGCCAGCAGCTTAGGCTCCCAGCGCGCCCCGCCTGGCGATACGCAGTATTTT	CASSLGSQRAPPGDTQYF
TRBV29-1	TRBD1	TRBJ2-5	NA	TGCAGCGGGACAGGGGGCGCCGAGACCCAGTACTTC	CSGTGGAETQYF
TRBV5-1	TRBD1	TRBJ2-7	NA	TGCGCCAGCAGCCCTCCGGGACAGGGTCCCTACGAGCAGTACTTC	CASSPPGQGPYEQYF
TRBV6-5	NA	TRBJ1-4	NA	TGTGCCAGCAAGCGAGATGAAAAACTGTTTTTT	CASKRDEKLFF
TRBV27	TRBD1	TRBJ2-3	NA	TGTGCCAGCAGTTTATTTTACAGGGGCGGTAGCACAGATACGCAGTATTTT	CASSLFYRGGSTDTQYF
TRBV6-1	TRBD1	TRBJ1-4	NA	TGTGCCAGCAGTGACACAGGGGGTGAGGGTGAAAAACTGTTTTTT	CASSDTGGEGEKLFF
TRBV11-1	NA	TRBJ1-1	NA	TGTGCCAGCAGCTTGGGGGGGCTGAACACTGAAGCTTTCTTT	CASSLGGLNTEAFF
TRBV6-5	TRBD2	TRBJ2-7	NA	TGTGCCAGCAGTCCCCTAGCGGGTAACTCCTACGAGCAGTACTTC	CASSPLAGNSYEQYF
TRBV7-2	TRBD1	TRBJ1-5	few	TGTGCCAGCAGCTTAGGGACAGGGGGTACGCCCCAGCATTTT	CASSLGTGGTPQHF
TRBV24-1	NA	TRBJ2-1	NA	TGTGCCACCAGTGAGTCCGCGGGAAGTGAGCAGTTCTTC	CATSESAGSEQFF
TRBV29-1	NA	TRBJ2-1	NA	TGCAGCGTTTATGCCCGGCCAGGTCCCTACAATGAGCAGTTCTTC	CSVYARPGPYNEQFF